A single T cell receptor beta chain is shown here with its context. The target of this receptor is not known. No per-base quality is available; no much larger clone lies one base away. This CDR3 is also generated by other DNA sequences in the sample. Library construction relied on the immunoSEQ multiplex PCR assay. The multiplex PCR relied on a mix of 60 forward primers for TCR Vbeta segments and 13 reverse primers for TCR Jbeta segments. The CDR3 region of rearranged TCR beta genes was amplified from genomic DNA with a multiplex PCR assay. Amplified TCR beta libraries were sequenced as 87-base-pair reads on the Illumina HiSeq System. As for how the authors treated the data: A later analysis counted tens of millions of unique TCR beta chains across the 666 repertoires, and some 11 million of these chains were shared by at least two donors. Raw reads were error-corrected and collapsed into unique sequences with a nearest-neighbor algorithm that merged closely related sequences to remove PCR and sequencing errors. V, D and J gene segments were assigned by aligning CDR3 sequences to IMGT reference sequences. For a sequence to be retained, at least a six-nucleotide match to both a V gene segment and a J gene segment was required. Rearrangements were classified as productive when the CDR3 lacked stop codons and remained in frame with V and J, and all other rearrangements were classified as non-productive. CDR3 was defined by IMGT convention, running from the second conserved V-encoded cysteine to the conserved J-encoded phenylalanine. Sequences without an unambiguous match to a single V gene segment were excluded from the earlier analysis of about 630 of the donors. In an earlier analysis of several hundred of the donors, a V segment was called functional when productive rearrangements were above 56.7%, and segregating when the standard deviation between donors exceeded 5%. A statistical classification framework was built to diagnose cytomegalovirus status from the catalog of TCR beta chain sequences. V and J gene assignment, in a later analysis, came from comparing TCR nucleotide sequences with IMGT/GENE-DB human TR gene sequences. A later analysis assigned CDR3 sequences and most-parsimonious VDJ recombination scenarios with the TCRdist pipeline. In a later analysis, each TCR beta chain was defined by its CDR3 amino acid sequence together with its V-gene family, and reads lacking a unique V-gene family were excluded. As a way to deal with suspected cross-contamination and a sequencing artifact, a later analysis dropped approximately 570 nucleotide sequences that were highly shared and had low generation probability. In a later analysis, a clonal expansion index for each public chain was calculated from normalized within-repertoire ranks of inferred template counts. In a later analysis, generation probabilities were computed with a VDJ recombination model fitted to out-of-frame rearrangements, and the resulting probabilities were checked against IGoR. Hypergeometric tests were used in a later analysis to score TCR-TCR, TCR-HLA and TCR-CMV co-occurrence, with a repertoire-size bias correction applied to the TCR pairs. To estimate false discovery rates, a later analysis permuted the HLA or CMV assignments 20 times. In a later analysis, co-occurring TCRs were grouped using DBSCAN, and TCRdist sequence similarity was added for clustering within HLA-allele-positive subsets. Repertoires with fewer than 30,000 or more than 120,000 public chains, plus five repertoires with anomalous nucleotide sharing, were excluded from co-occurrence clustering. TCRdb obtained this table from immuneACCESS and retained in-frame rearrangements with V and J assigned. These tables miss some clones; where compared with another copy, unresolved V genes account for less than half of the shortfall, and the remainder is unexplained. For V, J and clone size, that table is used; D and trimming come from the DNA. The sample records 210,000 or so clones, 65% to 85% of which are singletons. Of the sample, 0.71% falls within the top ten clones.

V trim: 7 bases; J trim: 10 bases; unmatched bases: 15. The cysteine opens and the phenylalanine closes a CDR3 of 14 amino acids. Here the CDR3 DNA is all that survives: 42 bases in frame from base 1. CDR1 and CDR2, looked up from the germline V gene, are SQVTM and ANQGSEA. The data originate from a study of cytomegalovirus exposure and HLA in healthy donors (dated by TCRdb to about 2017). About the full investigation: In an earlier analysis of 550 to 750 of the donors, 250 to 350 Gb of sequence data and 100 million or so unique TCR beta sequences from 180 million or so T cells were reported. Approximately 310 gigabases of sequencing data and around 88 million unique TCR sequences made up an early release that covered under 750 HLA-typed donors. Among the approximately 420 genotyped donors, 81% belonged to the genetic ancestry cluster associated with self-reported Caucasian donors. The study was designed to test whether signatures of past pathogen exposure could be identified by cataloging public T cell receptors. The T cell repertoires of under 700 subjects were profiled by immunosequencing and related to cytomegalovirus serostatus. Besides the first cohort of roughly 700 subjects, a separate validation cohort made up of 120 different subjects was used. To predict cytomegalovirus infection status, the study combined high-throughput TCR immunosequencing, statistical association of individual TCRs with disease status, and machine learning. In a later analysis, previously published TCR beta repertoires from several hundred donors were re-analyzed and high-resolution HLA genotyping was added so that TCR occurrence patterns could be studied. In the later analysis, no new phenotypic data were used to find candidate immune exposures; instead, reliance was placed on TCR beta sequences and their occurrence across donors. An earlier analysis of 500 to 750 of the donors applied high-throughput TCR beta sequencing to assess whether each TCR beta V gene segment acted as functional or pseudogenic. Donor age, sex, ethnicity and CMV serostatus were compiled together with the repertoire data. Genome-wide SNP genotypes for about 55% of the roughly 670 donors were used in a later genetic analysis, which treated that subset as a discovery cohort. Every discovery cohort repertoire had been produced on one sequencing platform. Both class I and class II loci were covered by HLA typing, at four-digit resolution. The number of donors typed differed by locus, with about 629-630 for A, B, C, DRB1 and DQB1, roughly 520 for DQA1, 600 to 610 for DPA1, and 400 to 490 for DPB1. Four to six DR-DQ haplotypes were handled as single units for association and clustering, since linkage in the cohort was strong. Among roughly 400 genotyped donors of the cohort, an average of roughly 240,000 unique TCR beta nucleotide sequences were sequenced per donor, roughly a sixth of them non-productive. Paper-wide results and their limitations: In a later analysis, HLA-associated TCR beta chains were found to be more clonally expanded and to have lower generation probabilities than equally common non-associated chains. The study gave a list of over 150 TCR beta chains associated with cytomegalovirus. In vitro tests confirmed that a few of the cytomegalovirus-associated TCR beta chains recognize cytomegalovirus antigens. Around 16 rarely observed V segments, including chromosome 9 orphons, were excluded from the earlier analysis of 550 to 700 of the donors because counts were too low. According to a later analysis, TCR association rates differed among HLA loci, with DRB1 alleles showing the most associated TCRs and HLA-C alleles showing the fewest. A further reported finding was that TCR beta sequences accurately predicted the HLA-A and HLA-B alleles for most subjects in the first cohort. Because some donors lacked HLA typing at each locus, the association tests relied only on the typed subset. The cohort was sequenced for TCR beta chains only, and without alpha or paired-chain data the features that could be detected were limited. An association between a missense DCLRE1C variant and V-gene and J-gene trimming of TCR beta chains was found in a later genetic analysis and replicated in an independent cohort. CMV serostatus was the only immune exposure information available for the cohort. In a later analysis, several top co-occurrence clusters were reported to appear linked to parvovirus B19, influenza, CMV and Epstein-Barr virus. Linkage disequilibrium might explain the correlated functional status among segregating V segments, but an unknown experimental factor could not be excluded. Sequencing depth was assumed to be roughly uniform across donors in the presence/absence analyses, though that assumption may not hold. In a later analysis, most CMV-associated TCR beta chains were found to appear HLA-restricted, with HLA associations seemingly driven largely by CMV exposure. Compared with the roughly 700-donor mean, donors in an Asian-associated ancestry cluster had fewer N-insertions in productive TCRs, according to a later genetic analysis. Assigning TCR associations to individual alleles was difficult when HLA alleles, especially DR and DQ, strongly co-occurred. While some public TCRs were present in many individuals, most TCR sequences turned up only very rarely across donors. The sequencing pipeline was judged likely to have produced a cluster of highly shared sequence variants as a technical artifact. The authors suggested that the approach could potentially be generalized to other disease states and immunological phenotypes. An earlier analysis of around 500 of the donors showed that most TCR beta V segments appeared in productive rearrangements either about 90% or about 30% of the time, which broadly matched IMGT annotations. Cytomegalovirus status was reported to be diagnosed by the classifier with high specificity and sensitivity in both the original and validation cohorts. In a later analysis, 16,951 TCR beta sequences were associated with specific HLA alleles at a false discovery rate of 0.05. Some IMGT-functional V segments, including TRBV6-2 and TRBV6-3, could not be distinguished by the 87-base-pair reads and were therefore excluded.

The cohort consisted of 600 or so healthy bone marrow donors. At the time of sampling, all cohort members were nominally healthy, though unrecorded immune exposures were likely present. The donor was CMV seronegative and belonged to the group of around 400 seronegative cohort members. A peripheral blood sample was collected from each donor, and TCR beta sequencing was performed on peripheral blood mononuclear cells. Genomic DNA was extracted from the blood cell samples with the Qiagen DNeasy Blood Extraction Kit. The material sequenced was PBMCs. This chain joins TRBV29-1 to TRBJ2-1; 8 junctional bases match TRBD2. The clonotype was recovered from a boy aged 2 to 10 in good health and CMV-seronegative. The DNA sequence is TGCAGCGGTAATCTGGCGGGAGGCGCCCGGGAGCAGTTCTTC. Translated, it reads CSGNLAGGAREQFF.